These T cell receptor beta chains were read from a single sample in a study of blood T cell repertoires in COVID-19. Assay used: immunoSEQ multiplex PCR; TCRdb lists only in-frame clones, some missing. The data show around 150,000 clones, 85% seen once. Sample: peripheral blood. The receptors were sampled from a human donor with acute or convalescent COVID-19. The donor label of this sample is uncertain. The CDR3 runs from the conserved cysteine through the conserved F or W. A D gene is named only where the DNA matches it firmly. Size values are once, few and many counts, or a class for expanded clones, and some rows have none.

CDR3 protein	CDR3 DNA	clone size	D gene	J gene	V gene
CASSSGLSLGTDTQYF	TGTGCCAGCAGCTCAGGACTATCTCTCGGCACAGATACGCAGTATTTT	.	.	TRBJ2-3	TRBV7-9
CASSGGQGATDTQYF	TGCGCCAGCAGCGGCGGACAGGGGGCGACAGATACGCAGTATTTT	.	TRBD1	TRBJ2-3	TRBV5-1
CASSLDPRDREYGYTF	TGTGCCAGCAGCTTGGACCCCCGGGACAGGGAATATGGCTACACCTTC	once	TRBD1	TRBJ1-2	TRBV5-6
CASSLDLRQDGAGTQYF	TGTGCCAGCAGCTTAGATCTGAGGCAAGACGGCGCGGGTACGCAGTATTTT	.	.	TRBJ2-3	TRBV11-3
CASSPSGNTIYF	TGTGCCAGCAGCCCCTCCGGAAACACCATATATTTT	.	.	TRBJ1-3	TRBV7-6
CAISEGGDTEAFF	TGTGCCATCAGTGAGGGGGGGGACACTGAAGCTTTCTTT	.	.	TRBJ1-1	TRBV10-3
CASTGQVPNQPQHF	TGTGCCAGCACCGGACAGGTGCCCAATCAGCCCCAGCATTTT	.	TRBD1	TRBJ1-5	TRBV2
CASSAQGFGGYTF	TGTGCCAGCAGCGCCCAGGGGTTTGGTGGCTACACCTTC	.	.	TRBJ1-2	TRBV7-8
CATSDPSLGRGYTF	TGTGCCACCAGTGACCCTTCTTTGGGCCGTGGCTACACCTTC	.	.	TRBJ1-2	TRBV24-1
CASSPGSLGAFF	TGTGCCAGCAGTCCCGGGTCTCTCGGGGCTTTCTTT	.	.	TRBJ1-1	TRBV7-9
CASRPGGDLYGYTF	TGTGCCAGTCGGCCCGGGGGGGATCTCTATGGCTACACCTTC	.	.	TRBJ1-2	TRBV19
CASSVSGTSADTQYF	TGTGCCAGCAGTGTTTCCGGGACTAGCGCTGATACGCAGTATTTT	.	TRBD2	TRBJ2-3	TRBV2
CASTFSAGIPEAFF	TGTGCCAGCACTTTCTCCGCGGGGATACCTGAAGCTTTCTTT	once	.	TRBJ1-1	TRBV2
CASSFRQGDGYTF	TGTGCCAGCAGCTTTCGTCAGGGGGATGGCTACACCTTC	.	TRBD1	TRBJ1-2	TRBV7-2
CASSPPHTGGLGYGYTF	TGTGCCAGCAGCCCACCCCATACAGGGGGCTTAGGCTATGGCTACACCTTC	few	TRBD1	TRBJ1-2	TRBV5-4
CASSLATDPRGEQYF	TGTGCCAGCAGCTTGGCGACGGACCCTAGGGGCGAGCAGTACTTC	.	.	TRBJ2-7	TRBV5-6
CASSFAGGAGETQYF	TGCGCCAGCAGCTTCGCAGGGGGCGCAGGAGAGACCCAGTACTTC	.	TRBD1	TRBJ2-5	TRBV5-1
CASRGISYEQYF	TGTGCCAGCCGGGGTATCTCCTACGAGCAGTACTTC	.	.	TRBJ2-7	TRBV27
CASSQLTGGPTGELFF	TGCGCCAGCAGTCAATTAACGGGGGGGCCCACCGGGGAGCTGTTTTTT	.	TRBD2	TRBJ2-2	TRBV23-1
CASSPKNRDRAFF	TGTGCCAGCAGCCCGAAGAACAGGGACCGAGCTTTCTTT	.	.	TRBJ1-1	TRBV7-9
CASSPPGATNEKLFF	TGTGCCAGCTCACCACCGGGGGCGACTAATGAAAAACTGTTTTTT	once	.	TRBJ1-4	TRBV18
CASSPGQVLNTEAFF	TGTGCCAGCAGCCCGGGACAGGTCCTGAACACTGAAGCTTTCTTT	.	TRBD1	TRBJ1-1	TRBV5-5
CASSPGVGTNEKLFF	TGTGCCAGCAGCCCCGGGGTGGGGACTAATGAAAAACTGTTTTTT	.	.	TRBJ1-4	TRBV7-9
CASSVDRGSPLHF	TGTGCCAGCAGCGTAGACAGGGGTTCACCCCTCCACTTT	few	TRBD1	TRBJ1-6	TRBV9
CASSGTGTGAYGYTF	TGTGCCAGCAGCGGTACGGGCACAGGGGCCTATGGCTACACCTTC	once	TRBD1	TRBJ1-2	TRBV9
CASSEYRGRDTGELFF	TGTGCCAGCAGTGAATATAGGGGTAGGGACACCGGGGAGCTGTTTTTT	.	.	TRBJ2-2	TRBV25-1
CASSPEGIAGGPGDTQYF	TGTGCCAGCAGCCCAGAGGGGATAGCGGGGGGGCCGGGAGATACGCAGTATTTT	.	TRBD2	TRBJ2-3	TRBV7-3
CASRTRAGNTIYF	TGTGCCAGCAGAACCCGCGCTGGAAACACCATATATTTT	.	.	TRBJ1-3	TRBV6-5
CASSPGGRGAYGYTF	TGTGCCAGCTCACCAGGTGGCAGGGGGGCCTATGGCTACACCTTC	.	TRBD1	TRBJ1-2	TRBV18
CASSVAGTDYEQYF	TGTGCCAGCAGCGTAGCCGGGACTGACTACGAGCAGTACTTC	.	.	TRBJ2-7	TRBV9
CASSQSTSGGFYNEQFF	TGTGCCAGCAGCCAATCTACTAGCGGGGGGTTTTACAATGAGCAGTTCTTC	.	TRBD2	TRBJ2-1	TRBV3-1/TRBV3-2
CASSLNGEGYSPLHF	TGTGCCAGCAGCTTAAATGGGGAGGGGTATTCACCCCTCCACTTT	.	.	TRBJ1-6	TRBV7-3
CSVITVSRQGGDYTF	TGCAGCGTTATCACCGTGTCTCGACAGGGTGGTGACTACACCTTC	.	TRBD1	TRBJ1-2	TRBV29-1
CASKAGKGVTEAFF	TGTGCCAGTAAAGCTGGCAAGGGAGTCACTGAAGCTTTCTTT	.	.	TRBJ1-1	TRBV19
CASSEQGAGETQYF	TGTGCCAGCAGTGAACAGGGGGCTGGGGAGACCCAGTACTTC	.	TRBD1	TRBJ2-5	TRBV2
CASSPQGTKEQPQHF	TGTGCCAGCTCACCACAAGGGACAAAAGAGCAGCCCCAGCATTTT	.	.	TRBJ1-5	TRBV18
CASSLRTGGLPSYGYTF	TGTGCCAGCAGCTTGAGGACAGGGGGCTTGCCAAGCTATGGCTACACCTTC	.	TRBD1	TRBJ1-2	TRBV5-4
CASSFGRASYNEQFF	TGTGCCAGCAGCTTCGGCAGGGCCTCCTACAATGAGCAGTTCTTC	.	.	TRBJ2-1	TRBV5-4
CASSLMTPNSGNTIYF	TGTGCCAGCAGCCTTATGACTCCGAACTCTGGAAACACCATATATTTT	.	.	TRBJ1-3	TRBV7-9
CASAKEGGGYEQYF	TGTGCCAGCGCCAAGGAGGGAGGTGGCTACGAGCAGTACTTC	.	.	TRBJ2-7	TRBV7-9
CASSKTGFIGGYTF	TGTGCCAGCAGTAAGACAGGTTTTATTGGTGGCTACACCTTC	.	.	TRBJ1-2	TRBV6-5
CASSQESVWTGGSYEQYF	TGTGCCAGCAGCCAAGAATCGGTGTGGACAGGGGGCTCCTACGAGCAGTACTTC	.	TRBD1	TRBJ2-7	TRBV3-1/TRBV3-2
CASSPWGGSTDTQYF	TGCGCCAGCAGCCCCTGGGGGGGGTCCACAGATACGCAGTATTTT	.	TRBD2	TRBJ2-3	TRBV5-1
CASSVGSEAESYEQYF	TGTGCCAGCAGCGTCGGCAGCGAGGCGGAGTCCTACGAGCAGTACTTC	.	.	TRBJ2-7	TRBV9
CASSGQGAKAEAFF	TGCGCCAGCAGCGGACAGGGGGCGAAGGCTGAAGCTTTCTTT	.	TRBD1	TRBJ1-1	TRBV5-1
CASSLGTGTDTQYF	TGCGCCAGCAGCTTGGGAACAGGAACAGATACGCAGTATTTT	.	.	TRBJ2-3	TRBV5-1
CAISRSGQPQHF	TGTGCCATCAGCCGGAGTGGTCAGCCCCAGCATTTT	.	.	TRBJ1-5	TRBV10-3
CASSYSKSPSYGYTF	TGTGCCAGCAGTTACTCGAAGAGTCCCTCCTATGGCTACACCTTC	.	.	TRBJ1-2	TRBV6-2/TRBV6-3
CASSFNQGSNQPQHF	TGTGCCAGCAGTTTCAATCAGGGTAGCAATCAGCCCCAGCATTTT	.	.	TRBJ1-5	TRBV28
CASSQDSSGGAETQYF	TGTGCCAGCAGCCAAGATAGTAGCGGGGGGGCCGAGACGCAGTATTTT	.	TRBD2	TRBJ2-3	TRBV3-1/TRBV3-2